These 5 T cell receptor beta chains share one sample of origin, sequenced in a study of blood T cells in healthy people across ages. Through a sample-barcoded 5' primer and a J-beta primer mix, a second PCR was run for roughly 6 to 12 cycles. TCRdb re-analysed the 5' RACE reads in MiXCR, keeping a single row per CDR3 protein. This table holds over a million distinct CDR3 sequences, roughly a quarter found once. This sample also appeared in a second study, on T cells of mothers and their children.

Sequencing used blood. These receptors came from a girl under 10 years old in good health.

This chain links TRBV5-1 with TRBJ2-5; possible D gene TRBD2, 6 bases. TRBJ2-1 explains the end of the DNA better; the J call may be wrong. This CDR3 spans 19 amino acids. CDR1 is SGHRS and CDR2 is YFSETQ in the germline V gene. The CDR3 DNA reads as TGCGCCAGCAGCTTCGGTGAAGCTAGCGAGACTCTCCTCGACAATGAGCAGTTCTTC. It specifies CASSFGEASETLLDNEQFF.

Only a few counts were recorded for this clonotype. The chain uses TRBV2 and TRBJ2-5; D is possibly TRBD1 (6 bases). With the DNA end fitting TRBJ2-7 better, the J assignment may be wrong. This CDR3 is built from 17 residues. Germline V lookup: CDR1 SNHLY, CDR2 FYNNEI. The CDR3 sequence: CASSAREGQKNSYEQYF. CDR3 bases: TGTGCCAGCAGTGCAAGAGAAGGACAGAAGAACTCCTACGAGCAGTACTTC.

The chain combines TRBV2 with TRBJ2-5; D is perhaps TRBD1 (5 bases). TRBJ2-7 explains the end of the DNA better; the J call may be wrong. The CDR3 runs 14 residues. The germline CDR1 and CDR2 sequences are SNHLY and FYNNEI. CDR3 amino acids: CASSESGIVNEQYF. In DNA form, the CDR3 reads TGTGCCAGCAGTGAGTCAGGGATCGTCAACGAGCAGTACTTC.

The V call is TRBV7-2, the J call TRBJ1-4, with TRBD1 as a possible D gene (6 bases). Germline V CDR1 and CDR2: SGHTA, FQGNSA. Deletions cut 5 bases from V and 7 bases from J, with 14 bases between. The CDR3 covers 14 residues. In DNA, the CDR3 is TGTGCCAGCAGCCCACAGGGTATCGGTGAAAAACTGTTTTTT. Encoded protein: CASSPQGIGEKLFF.

The rearrangement links TRBV28 to TRBJ1-1; a weak D match, TRBD1 (6 bases). The CDR3 length is 15 residues. CDR1 is MDHEN and CDR2 is SYDVKM in the germline V gene. The V end was cut by 6 bases, the J end by 5 bases, with 19 bases between. In DNA, the CDR3 is TGTGCCAGCAGCCTTGGCAGGGGAGGATGGACTGAAGCTTTCTTT. Residues: CASSLGRGGWTEAFF.